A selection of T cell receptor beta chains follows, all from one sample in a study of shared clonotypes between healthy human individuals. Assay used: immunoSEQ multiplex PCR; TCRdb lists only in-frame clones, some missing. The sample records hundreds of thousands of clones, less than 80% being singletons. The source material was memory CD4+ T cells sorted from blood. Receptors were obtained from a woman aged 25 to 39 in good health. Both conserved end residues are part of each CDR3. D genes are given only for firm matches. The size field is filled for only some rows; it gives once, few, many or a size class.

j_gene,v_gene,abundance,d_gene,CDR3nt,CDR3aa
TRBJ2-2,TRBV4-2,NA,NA,TGTGCCAGCAGCGCCCGTCTACCCGGGGAGCTGTTTTTT,CASSARLPGELFF
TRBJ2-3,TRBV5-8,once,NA,TGTGCCAGCAGCTCCGGAAGGAGAGGCACAGATACGCAGTATTTT,CASSSGRRGTDTQYF
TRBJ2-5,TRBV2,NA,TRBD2,TGTGCCAGCAGTGTCTGGCAAGGTGGCGGGGGAGAGACCCAGTACTTC,CASSVWQGGGGETQYF
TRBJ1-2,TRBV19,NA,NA,TGTGCCAGTAGTATAGTCGGGGTAGGAGGCTACACCTTC,CASSIVGVGGYTF
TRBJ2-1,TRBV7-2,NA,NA,TGTGCCAGCAGCTTTGTAGGGACATGGAACAATGAGCAGTTCTTC,CASSFVGTWNNEQFF
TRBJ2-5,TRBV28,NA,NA,TGTGCCAGCAGTGAAAGGGAGGAGACCCAGTACTTC,CASSEREETQYF
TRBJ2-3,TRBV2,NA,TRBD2,TGTGCCAGCGGGGTCCTAGTAAGCGGGAGGGTAGGGGCAGATACGCAGTATTTT,CASGVLVSGRVGADTQYF
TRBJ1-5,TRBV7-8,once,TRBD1,TGTGCCAGCAGCGCAAACAGGGGTAATCAGCCCCAGCATTTT,CASSANRGNQPQHF
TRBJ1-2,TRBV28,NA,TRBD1,TGTGCCAGCAGTGTCCCCCGGGACAGGGTTAACTATGGCTACACCTTC,CASSVPRDRVNYGYTF
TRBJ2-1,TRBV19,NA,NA,TGTGCCAGTAGCTACTCAAAGGGGGGGCAGGCGCGTAATGAGCAGTTCTTC,CASSYSKGGQARNEQFF
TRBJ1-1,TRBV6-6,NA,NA,TGTGCCAGCACCTTTACAGGAGGGGTCAACACTGAAGCTTTCTTT,CASTFTGGVNTEAFF
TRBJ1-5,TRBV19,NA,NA,TGTGCCAGTATGGTTCTCGGGCAGCCCCAGCATTTT,CASMVLGQPQHF
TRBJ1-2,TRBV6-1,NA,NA,TGTGCCAGCACGACCCTCCGGGGCTACACCTTC,CASTTLRGYTF
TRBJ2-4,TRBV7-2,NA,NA,TGTGCCAGCAGCTTGACTGTCATGACAGCTCAAATAGCCAAAAACATTCAGTACTTC,CASSLTVMTAQIAKNIQYF
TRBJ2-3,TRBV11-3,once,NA,TGTGCCAGCAGCTCAGGGGCGAAGGATACGCAGTATTTT,CASSSGAKDTQYF
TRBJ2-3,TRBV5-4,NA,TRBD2,TGTGCCAGCAGCCTCAGCGGGGGTACCACAGATACGCAGTATTTT,CASSLSGGTTDTQYF
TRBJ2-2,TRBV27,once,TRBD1,TGTGCCAGCAGTTTTAGGGGGCGGGACACCGGGGAGCTGTTTTTT,CASSFRGRDTGELFF
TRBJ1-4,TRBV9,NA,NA,TGTGCCAGCAGCCCCCCCGGGGGGGAAAAACTGTTTTTT,CASSPPGGEKLFF
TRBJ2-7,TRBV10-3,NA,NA,TGTGCCATCAGTGAGGGGTTCCCCTACGAGCAGTACTTC,CAISEGFPYEQYF
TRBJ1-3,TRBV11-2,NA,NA,TGTGCCAGCAGCGCGGTCAGTGGAGGCTCTGGAAACACCATATATTTT,CASSAVSGGSGNTIYF
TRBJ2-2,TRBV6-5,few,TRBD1,TGTGCCAGCAGTTCTGGACAGGGGGCTCTCGGGGAGCTGTTTTTT,CASSSGQGALGELFF
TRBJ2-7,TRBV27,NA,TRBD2,TGTGCCAGCAGTAGTCAGAGTCTAGCGGGACACGAGCAGTACTTC,CASSSQSLAGHEQYF
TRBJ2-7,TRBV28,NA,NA,TGTGCCAGCAGTTCCCCCCGCGAGCAGTACTTC,CASSSPREQYF
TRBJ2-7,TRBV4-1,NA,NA,TGCGCCAGCAGCCAATCCATTTTTCCGCAGGGGCCCTACGAGCAGTACTTC,CASSQSIFPQGPYEQYF
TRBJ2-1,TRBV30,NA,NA,TGTGCCTATAAGACTAGGGGGTACAATGAGCAGTTCTTC,CAYKTRGYNEQFF
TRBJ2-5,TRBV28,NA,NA,TGTGCCAGCAGTCCCCCCCCTGAAGAGACCCAGTACTTC,CASSPPPEETQYF
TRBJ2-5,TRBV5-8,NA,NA,TGTGCCAGCAGCCGGAGAGAGACCCAGTACTTC,CASSRRETQYF
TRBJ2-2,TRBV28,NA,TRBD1,TGTGCCAGCAGACACCGACAGGGGGTAAACACCGGGGAGCTGTTTTTT,CASRHRQGVNTGELFF
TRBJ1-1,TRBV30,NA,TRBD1,TGTGCCTCATGGACAGGAAGTAGCACTGAAGCTTTCTTT,CASWTGSSTEAFF
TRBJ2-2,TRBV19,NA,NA,TGTGCCAGTAGTATAAGCGCATGGATCACCGGGGAGCTGTTTTTT,CASSISAWITGELFF
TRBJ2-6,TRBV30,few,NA,TGTGCCTGGAGTCCGGGGGCTGGGGCCAACGTCCTGACTTTC,CAWSPGAGANVLTF
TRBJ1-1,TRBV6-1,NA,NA,TGTGCCAGCCCCCTGCCGGGGGCGCTTTCTGAAGCTTTCTTT,CASPLPGALSEAFF
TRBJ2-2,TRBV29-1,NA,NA,TGCAGCGCCGAGTCTGACACCGGGGAGCTGTTTTTT,CSAESDTGELFF